Shown below are 18 T cell receptor beta chains from a single sample sequenced in a study of response to subunit inactivated influenza vaccine. TCRdb reanalysed the RT-PCR reads using MiXCR and keeps one entry per CDR3 protein. The table records about 700,000 distinct CDR3 sequences, 15% to 17% of them present only once. The sample was PBMCs from blood, taken less than 13 days after vaccination. These receptors all come from a man in his forties or fifties who received an inactivated influenza vaccine.

The chain joins TRBV29-1 to TRBJ2-5; D is unresolved. Per germline, CDR1 SQVTM and CDR2 ANQGSEA. With 5 bases removed from V and 5 bases from J, the gap between germline ends came to 6 bases. CDR3 size: 10 residues. For the CDR3, the DNA is TGCAGCGTTCGTCGTGAGACCCAGTACTTC. It encodes CSVRRETQYF. Looking up the rest from reference TRBV29-1 and TRBJ2-5 gives the full variable domain: SAVISQKPSRDICQRGTSLTIQCQVDSQVTMMFWYRQQPGQSLTLIATANQGSEATYESGFVIDKFPISRPNLTFSTLTVSNMSPEDSSIYLCSVRRETQYFGPGTRLLVL.

This clonotype was counted only a few times. This chain links TRBV29-1 with TRBJ2-5, with TRBD1 matching over 12 bases. V shed 7 bases, J shed 4 bases, and the junction held 16 bases outside the gene matches. The CDR3 is 17 amino acids. Germline V gives CDR1 SQVTM, CDR2 ANQGSEA. The CDR3, as DNA: TGCAGCGCCCAGGGGCCCGGGACAGGGGGCGGAGGAGAGACCCAGTACTTC. Its protein is CSAQGPGTGGGGETQYF.

V usage is TRBV11-1 and J usage is TRBJ2-2; D is undetermined. Germline CDR1 SGHAT, CDR2 FQDESV (reference sequence). The CDR3 length is 15 residues. Deletions cut 1 base from V and 4 bases from J, with 10 bases between. The CDR3 bases are TGTGCCAGCAGCTTAGGCGTGGTTATCACCGGGGAGCTGTTTTTT. The encoded protein is CASSLGVVITGELFF.

This clonotype has just a few counts. The chain joins TRBV12-3 or TRBV12-4 to TRBJ2-3, with D perhaps matching TRBD2 (5 bases). The CDR3 is 18 residues long. Trimming pared 6 bases from V and 0 bases from J, leaving 22 bases between. CDR3 sequence (DNA): TGTGCCAGCAGCTTCGGGATAGGAGCGGACCTCAGCACAGATACGCAGTATTTT. It encodes CASSFGIGADLSTDTQYF.

The V call is TRBV7-9, the J call TRBJ1-1; D unresolved. CDR1 and CDR2 from the germline V gene are SEHNR and FQNEAQ (reference sequence). This CDR3 contains 15 residues. Trimming removed 2 bases at V and 1 base at J, with 11 bases between. CDR3 DNA sequence: TGTGCCAGCAGCTTACGTCGACAAAAGAACACTGAAGCTTTCTTT. Translated, it gives CASSLRRQKNTEAFF.

The chain employs TRBV7-2 and TRBJ2-3; a possible D gene is TRBD2 (5 bases). The V gene lost 5 bases and the J gene lost 11 bases, with 14 bases spanning the gap. Looked up from germline, CDR1 is SGHTA and CDR2 is FQGNSA. The CDR3 loop spans 12 amino acids. CDR3 protein: CASSPQAVKQYF. As DNA, the CDR3 is TGTGCCAGCAGCCCACAAGCGGTTAAGCAGTATTTT.

In regard to this clonotype: A junction end diverges from the germline sequence, so it may reflect a read error. The chain has TRBV3-1 and TRBJ2-1, with 16 nucleotides matching TRBD2. This CDR3 contains 19 residues. The germline CDR1 and CDR2 sequences are LGHDT and YNNKEL (reference sequence). In DNA form, the CDR3 reads TGTGCCTGCAGCCAAGATGGCCCGGGACTAGCGGGGGGGTACAATGAGCAGTTCTTC. Encoded protein: CACSQDGPGLAGGYNEQFF.

This clonotype came up many times. The chain uses TRBV27 and TRBJ2-3; tentatively, D is TRBD2 (6 bases). Per the germline V gene, CDR1 is MNHEY and CDR2 is SMNVEV (reference sequence). With 4 bases removed from V and 3 bases from J, the gap between germline ends came to 14 bases. CDR3 length: 15 amino acids. CDR3 loop: CASSSPVGSTDTQYF. DNA for the CDR3: TGTGCCAGCAGTTCCCCTGTCGGGAGTACAGATACGCAGTATTTT.

In its sample, this clonotype was seen a few times. The chain carries TRBV7-9 and TRBJ1-1, with D maybe TRBD1 (5 bases). This CDR3 comprises 17 residues. CDR1 is SEHNR and CDR2 is FQNEAQ in the germline V gene (reference sequence). V gave up 5 bases and J gave up 0 bases, with 19 bases separating them. CDR3 sequence reads: CASSPSGGRRLNTEAFF. CDR3 in DNA: TGTGCCAGCAGCCCTAGTGGGGGAAGGCGGTTGAACACTGAAGCTTTCTTT.

This clonotype was counted a few times. The rearrangement links TRBV5-1 to TRBJ2-1, with D perhaps TRBD1 or TRBD2 (5 bases each). V was shortened by 4 bases and J by 9 bases, with 17 bases between the two germline ends. The germline gives CDR1 SGHRS, CDR2 YFSETQ. CDR3 length: 14 residues. In DNA, the CDR3 is TGCGCCAGCAGCGACCGGGACCAGACCGCTGAGCAGTTCTTC. It translates to CASSDRDQTAEQFF.

This clonotype showed up just a few times. V gene TRBV18 combines with J gene TRBJ2-2, with TRBD1 matching 10 bases. Unmatched junction bases numbered 4, after V lost 2 bases and J lost 4 bases. The CDR3 loop spans 16 amino acids. CDR1 and CDR2 (germline): KGHSH, LQKENI. CDR3 amino acids: CASSPKGQGSTGELFF. CDR3 bases: TGTGCCAGCTCACCAAAGGGACAGGGGAGCACCGGGGAGCTGTTTTTT.

The genes are TRBV18 and TRBJ2-5; 9 bases line up with TRBD2. The CDR3 consists of 14 residues. With V trimmed by 4 bases and J by 1 base, 1 base remained unmatched. Per the germline V gene, CDR1 is KGHSH and CDR2 is LQKENI. This CDR3 reads CASSRTSVQETQYF. CDR3 in DNA: TGTGCCAGCTCACGGACTAGCGTCCAAGAGACCCAGTACTTC.

The genes are TRBV29-1 and TRBJ2-4; no definite D call. The CDR3 is made up of 10 amino acids. Germline CDR1 SQVTM, CDR2 ANQGSEA. Trimming took off 6 bases at V and 5 bases at J, with 5 bases between the two ends. In nucleotides, the CDR3 is TGCAGCGTATATGAAAACATTCAGTACTTC. It encodes CSVYENIQYF. Combining the CDR3 with reference TRBV29-1 and TRBJ2-4 gives the whole variable domain SAVISQKPSRDICQRGTSLTIQCQVDSQVTMMFWYRQQPGQSLTLIATANQGSEATYESGFVIDKFPISRPNLTFSTLTVSNMSPEDSSIYLCSVYENIQYFGAGTRLSVL.

This clonotype was seen a handful of times. The chain links TRBV30 to TRBJ2-7, with a tentative D call TRBD1 (5 bases). The V end was cut by 0 bases, the J end by 4 bases, with 13 bases between. The CDR3 is 14 amino acids. Germline V CDR1 and CDR2: GTSNPN, SVGIG (reference sequence). CDR3 loop: CAWSVGQGRYEQYF. In DNA, the CDR3 is TGTGCCTGGAGTGTGGGCCAGGGTAGGTACGAGCAGTACTTC. The whole variable domain, filled in from reference TRBV30 and TRBJ2-7, reads SQTIHQWPATLVQPVGSPLSLECTVEGTSNPNLYWYRQAAGRGLQLLFYSVGIGQISSEVPQNLSASRPQDRQFILSSKKLLLSDSGFYLCAWSVGQGRYEQYFGPGTRLTVT.

The rearrangement links TRBV28 to TRBJ2-5; D is unclear. The CDR3 runs to 11 residues. Germline V lookup: CDR1 MDHEN, CDR2 SYDVKM. Between the trimmed V and J ends, which lost 5 bases and 7 bases, there was a span of 8 bases. CDR3: CASSRFGTQYF. CDR3 nucleotides: TGTGCCAGCAGTAGGTTTGGGACCCAGTACTTC.

V is TRBV29-1 and J is TRBJ2-3; 11 bases are a match to TRBD2. After removal of 1 base from V and 1 base from J, the junction contained 4 bases not matched to a gene. The germline V gene has CDR1 SQVTM and CDR2 ANQGSEA. CDR3 size: 16 residues. The CDR3 sequence is CSVEATLAGGTDTQYF. CDR3 DNA: TGCAGCGTTGAAGCCACACTAGCGGGAGGCACAGATACGCAGTATTTT.

This clonotype was detected a few times. This chain uses TRBV7-6 with TRBJ2-1, with TRBD1 as a possible D gene (6 bases). From germline, CDR1 is SGHVS and CDR2 FNYEAQ. V was clipped by 3 bases and J by 10 bases, with 16 bases between them. CDR3 length: 14 amino acids. The CDR3 DNA sequence: TGTGCCAGCAGCTTTTCTTCTAGAACAGGGGAGCAGTTCTTC. Translated, it gives CASSFSSRTGEQFF.

In the case of this clonotype: Relative to the germline gene, one junction end is altered; a read error may explain this. This chain joins TRBV5-5 and TRBJ2-2; no reliable D call. Germline CDR1 SGHKS, CDR2 YYEKEE (reference sequence). The CDR3 loop spans 14 amino acids. As DNA, the CDR3 is TGTGCCAGCGGCTTGGCCTCGTACGGCGGGGAGCTGTTTTTT. Amino acid sequence: CASGLASYGGELFF.